The next 20 T cell receptor beta chains were all read from a single sample in a study of T cells after yellow fever vaccination. One entry per CDR3 protein, called by TCRdb with MiXCR from the 5' RACE reads. The sample holds about 580,000 distinct CDR3 sequences, around 17% seen once. Source: PBMCs, taken about 5 days after the first yellow fever vaccination. Receptors were obtained from a man younger than 35 who received the YFV17D yellow fever vaccine.

The table lists this clonotype with many counts. This CDR3 reads CASSPGHRNTEAFF. CDR3 coding DNA: TGCGCCAGCAGCCCGGGACACCGAAACACTGAAGCTTTCTTT. This chain joins TRBV5-1 and TRBJ1-1, with D maybe TRBD1 (6 bases). The V end was cut by 4 bases, the J end by 2 bases, with 12 bases between. The germline V gene encodes CDR1 SGHRS and CDR2 YFSETQ. This CDR3 is built from 14 residues.

This clonotype was counted only a few times. This chain links TRBV5-1 with TRBJ2-5; possible D gene TRBD2, 5 bases. V shed 1 base and J shed 2 bases, with 12 bases lying between them. Germline assignment: CDR1 SGHRS and CDR2 YFSETQ. This CDR3 contains 15 residues. CDR3 in amino acids: CASSLLRTPQETQYF. The CDR3 DNA follows: TGCGCCAGCAGCTTGCTCCGGACTCCGCAAGAGACCCAGTACTTC.

This clonotype was counted only a few times. For the CDR3, the DNA is TGTGCCTGGGACAGGGATGTGGGCTCACCCCTCCACTTT. The encoded protein is CAWDRDVGSPLHF. The chain employs TRBV30 and TRBJ1-6; 7 bases agree with TRBD1. CDR3 size: 13 residues. CDR1 and CDR2 (germline): GTSNPN, SVGIG (reference sequence). With 5 bases clipped from V and 10 bases from J, the junction kept 8 bases outside the gene matches.

A note on this clonotype: The junction shows a germline mismatch at one end, possibly a read error. The gene calls are TRBV4-1 and TRBJ2-2; possibly TRBD1 for D (6 bases). The CDR3 is made up of 16 amino acids. CDR1 is MGHRA, CDR2 YSYEKL, per germline. The CDR3 DNA reads as TGCGCCAGCATCCAAGAAAAACAGGGGAACACCGGGGAGCTGTTTTTT. This encodes CASIQEKQGNTGELFF.

This chain connects TRBV7-2 to TRBJ2-7; 9 bases fit TRBD1. In germline, CDR1 is SGHTA, CDR2 FQGNSA. V shed 4 bases, J shed 7 bases, and the junction held 8 bases outside the gene matches. The CDR3 spans 14 residues. CDR3 in amino acids: CASSSPGQGPEQYF. For the CDR3, the DNA is TGTGCCAGCAGCTCACCGGGACAGGGACCGGAGCAGTACTTC.

V and J are TRBV7-9 and TRBJ2-7, with D uncertain. In germline, CDR1 is SEHNR, CDR2 FQNEAQ (reference sequence). V was shortened by 8 bases and J by 3 bases, with 11 bases between the two germline ends. The CDR3 consists of 12 residues. CDR3 amino acids: CASPFPHYEQYV. In nucleotides, the CDR3 is TGTGCCAGCCCATTCCCCCACTACGAGCAGTACGTC.

This clonotype has more than one count but fewer than ten. V gene TRBV5-1 combines with J gene TRBJ1-1, with 12 bases matching TRBD1. The germline CDR1 and CDR2 sequences are SGHRS and YFSETQ. The V gene end was trimmed by 1 base and the J gene end by 3 bases; junction bases not matched to a gene: 7. The CDR3 is made up of 17 amino acids. CDR3 amino acids: CASSLRDRGRTDTEAFF. CDR3 nucleotides: TGCGCCAGCAGCTTGCGGGACAGGGGGCGCACGGACACTGAAGCTTTCTTT.

This clonotype has more than one count but fewer than ten. This chain links TRBV4-3 with TRBJ2-3, with 12 bases identical to TRBD1. V was clipped by 4 bases and J by 2 bases; unmatched bases: 10. The CDR3 runs to 18 residues. Germline values: CDR1 LGHNA, CDR2 YSLEER. The CDR3: CASSPGTGGASVTDTQYF. CDR3 DNA sequence: TGCGCCAGCAGCCCCGGGACAGGGGGCGCGAGTGTCACAGATACGCAGTATTTT.

In this sample, this clonotype turned up a few times. The chain employs TRBV6-2 or TRBV6-3 and TRBJ2-5; D is perhaps TRBD1 (5 bases). V dropped 6 bases and J dropped 3 bases, with 14 bases sitting between them. CDR3 size: 14 residues. Per the germline V gene, CDR1 is MNHEY and CDR2 is SVGEGT. The CDR3 sequence: CASRTGRLEETQYF. As DNA, the CDR3 is TGTGCCAGCAGAACAGGACGGCTAGAAGAGACCCAGTACTTC.

This clonotype was counted a few times. The V gene is TRBV5-4, the J gene TRBJ2-1; D remains ambiguous. V dropped 8 bases and J dropped 2 bases, with 17 bases sitting between them. The CDR3 loop spans 15 amino acids. CDR1 and CDR2 (germline): SGHNT, YYREEE (reference sequence). The CDR3 loop is CASYPEPMAYNEQFF. CDR3 nucleotide sequence: TGTGCCAGTTACCCCGAGCCGATGGCCTACAATGAGCAGTTCTTC.

This rearrangement joins TRBV6-2 or TRBV6-3 to TRBJ2-7; D unresolved. The V and J ends lost 5 bases and 5 bases respectively, with 13 bases between them. The CDR3 length is 13 residues. CDR1 and CDR2 from the germline V gene are MNHEY and SVGEGT. The CDR3 sequence is CASSSTTLDEQYV. The DNA for the CDR3 is TGTGCCAGCAGTAGTACCACCTTGGACGAGCAGTACGTC.

This rearrangement joins TRBV7-9 to TRBJ2-1; 7 bases match TRBD1. Germline V gives CDR1 SEHNR, CDR2 FQNEAQ (reference sequence). V gave up 3 bases and J gave up 6 bases; unmatched junction bases: 8. The CDR3 loop spans 15 amino acids. CDR3 sequence (DNA): TGTGCCAGCAGCTTGAGGGGGCCGAGAGCCAATGAGCAGTTCTTC. Its translation is CASSLRGPRANEQFF.

There are a few counts of this clonotype. J is TRBJ2-5 and V is TRBV9, with a tentative D call TRBD1 (5 bases). CDR1 and CDR2 (germline): SGDLS, YYNGEE. V was cut by 0 bases and J by 4 bases, with 13 bases left in between. This CDR3 comprises 15 residues. CDR3 protein: CASSVGGHLGETQYF. In nucleotides, the CDR3 is TGTGCCAGCAGCGTAGGAGGACACCTTGGAGAGACCCAGTACTTC.

This clonotype was found a few times. The rearrangement joins TRBV20-1 to TRBJ2-1, with a weak D call TRBD2 (6 bases). The germline gives CDR1 DFQATT, CDR2 SNEGSKA (reference sequence). This CDR3 is 14 amino acids long. V was cut by 6 bases and J by 7 bases, with 19 bases left in between. CDR3 sequence: CSASKSQEGNEQFF. DNA for the CDR3: TGCAGTGCCTCCAAATCACAGGAGGGGAATGAGCAGTTCTTC.

The genes are TRBV29-1 and TRBJ1-1; D is undetermined. The CDR3 length is 13 residues. Trimming shortened V by 7 bases and J by 4 bases, and 16 bases separated the two germline ends. Germline V gene data show CDR1 as SQVTM and CDR2 as ANQGSEA. The CDR3 nucleotides read TGCAGCGCCGAAGGGCGGTTCTTCACTGAAGCTTTCTTT. Translated: CSAEGRFFTEAFF.

This clonotype has only a few counts. The genes are TRBV6-5 and TRBJ1-3, with D possibly matching TRBD1 (5 bases). Germline V gene lookup returns CDR1 MNHEY and CDR2 SVGAGI. V lost 6 bases to trimming and J lost 5 bases, with 8 bases between them. This CDR3 comprises 12 residues. CDR3 loop: CASRGERNTIYF. CDR3 DNA sequence: TGTGCCAGCAGAGGGGAACGAAACACCATATATTTT.

V is TRBV9 and J is TRBJ2-7; 7 bases map to TRBD2. V was pared by 1 base and J by 2 bases, with 6 bases of the junction left unmatched. Per germline, CDR1 SGDLS and CDR2 YYNGEE. The CDR3 spans 15 residues. The CDR3 DNA reads as TGTGCCAGCAGCGTAATATGGGGGGGGGCCTACGAGCAGTACGTC. It codes for CASSVIWGGAYEQYV.

This clonotype appeared a few times. The V gene is TRBV4-1, the J gene TRBJ2-2; the match to TRBD2 covers 8 bases. This CDR3 comprises 16 residues. Germline CDR1 MGHRA, CDR2 YSYEKL. The J segment lost 5 bases and the V segment lost 0 bases, leaving 5 bases of the junction unmatched. In DNA, the CDR3 is TGCGCCAGCAGCCAAGATGAACGGGGGGGAACCGGGGAGCTGTTTTTT. It encodes CASSQDERGGTGELFF.

The V call is TRBV7-2, the J call TRBJ2-7; possibly TRBD1 or TRBD2 for D (5 bases each). Looked up from germline, CDR1 is SGHTA and CDR2 is FQGNSA. This CDR3 has 13 amino acids. V gave up 4 bases and J gave up 5 bases, with 12 bases separating them. The CDR3 loop is CASSYLRGNEQYV. The CDR3 nucleotides read TGTGCCAGCAGCTACCTGAGGGGCAACGAGCAGTACGTC.

In its sample, this clonotype was seen a few times. The V and J genes are TRBV20-1 and TRBJ2-3; TRBD1 is a possible D gene (6 bases). Trimming removed 4 bases at V and 2 bases at J, with 19 bases between. Germline V gene sequence: CDR1 DFQATT, CDR2 SNEGSKA (reference sequence). CDR3 length equals 16 residues. The CDR3 DNA sequence: TGCAGTGCTACCCCCCTCGTGGGGGCCCCCACAGATACGCAGTATTTT. Its translation: CSATPLVGAPTDTQYF.